The 21 T cell receptor beta chains below all came from one sample that was sequenced in a study of CD8 T cells in ankylosing spondylitis. TCRdb re-called the 5' RACE reads with MiXCR, one entry per CDR3 protein. Of around 330,000 distinct CDR3 sequences listed, more than 9% are singletons. The source material was blood, either unsorted or a sorted T cell fraction (not recorded which). Every receptor here comes from a female donor with ankylosing spondylitis or in good health (not recorded which).

The V and J genes are TRBV5-1 and TRBJ2-6; D assignment may be TRBD1 or TRBD2 (5 bases each). This CDR3 region has 18 residues. Trimming pared 4 bases from V and 0 bases from J, leaving 17 bases between. CDR1 SGHRS and CDR2 YFSETQ come from the germline V gene. The CDR3 spells CASSRDRAMGSGANVLTF. The CDR3 DNA reads as TGCGCCAGCAGCAGGGACCGAGCAATGGGCTCTGGGGCCAACGTCCTGACTTTC.

There are many counts of this clonotype. This sequence joins TRBV5-1 and TRBJ2-1; TRBD2 is a possible D gene (6 bases). V lost 2 bases, J lost 4 bases, and 13 bases lay in between. The CDR3 covers 15 residues. Germline CDR1 is SGHRS and CDR2 is YFSETQ. CDR3 in amino acids: CASSFGGSGYNEQFF. As DNA, the CDR3 is TGCGCCAGCAGCTTTGGGGGGTCGGGTTACAATGAGCAGTTCTTC.

This clonotype was counted at least ten times. The chain uses TRBV5-1 and TRBJ2-7; 9 bases are shared with TRBD1. CDR3 length: 15 residues. Germline-derived CDR1 and CDR2 are SGHRS and YFSETQ. Trimming cost V 2 bases and J 4 bases; bases outside gene matches: 7. The CDR3 is CASSFTGGAGYEQYF. In DNA form, the CDR3 reads TGCGCCAGCAGCTTTACAGGGGGCGCAGGTTACGAGCAGTACTTC.

This clonotype was detected ten times or more. The rearrangement joins TRBV20-1 to TRBJ2-2, with D unresolved. CDR3 length equals 12 residues. Trimming shortened V by 3 bases and J by 7 bases, and 9 bases separated the two germline ends. The germline gives CDR1 DFQATT, CDR2 SNEGSKA (reference sequence). The chain's CDR3 is CSARARIGELFF. Here the CDR3 DNA reads TGCAGTGCTAGGGCAAGGATCGGGGAGCTGTTTTTT.

This chain links TRBV6-2 or TRBV6-3 with TRBJ2-7; a weak D match, TRBD1 (5 bases). The V end was cut by 6 bases, the J end by 2 bases, with 11 bases between. The CDR3 runs 13 residues. Looked up from germline, CDR1 is MNHEY and CDR2 is SVGEGT. CDR3 amino acids: CASRIDSAYEQYF. The CDR3 DNA is TGTGCCAGCAGGATCGACAGCGCCTACGAGCAGTACTTC.

Ten or more counts support this clonotype. The V call is TRBV20-1, the J call TRBJ2-3, with 9 nucleotides matching TRBD1. CDR3 size: 14 residues. Germline V lookup: CDR1 DFQATT, CDR2 SNEGSKA (reference sequence). The ends lost 5 bases at V and 4 bases at J; junction bases unmatched: 7. The DNA for the CDR3 is TGCAGTGCTCTGGGACAGGGTTATGCAGATACGCAGTATTTT. It codes for CSALGQGYADTQYF.

In this sample, this clonotype turned up a few times. This sequence joins TRBV19 and TRBJ2-1, with TRBD1 matching over 7 bases. CDR1 and CDR2 (germline): LNHDA, SQIVND (reference sequence). V lost 8 bases, J lost 0 bases, and 7 bases stayed unmatched. CDR3 length: 15 residues. DNA of the CDR3: TGTGCCAGTCTCGGACAGGCTAACTCCTACAATGAGCAGTTCTTC. It is translated as CASLGQANSYNEQFF.

This clonotype was counted ten times or more. The V gene is TRBV12-3 or TRBV12-4, the J gene TRBJ2-5; TRBD2 is a possible D gene (5 bases). Trimming cost V 0 bases and J 5 bases, with 10 bases left between them. The CDR3 has 14 amino acids. CDR3 nucleotide sequence: TGTGCCAGCAGTTTAGCGGGAGAACGGGAGACCCAGTACTTC. This translates into CASSLAGERETQYF.

This clonotype has a count of ten or more. This chain joins TRBV27 and TRBJ2-2, with D maybe TRBD1 (6 bases). The V end lost 0 bases, the J end lost 1 base, and 9 bases lay between the germline ends. Per the germline V gene, CDR1 is MNHEY and CDR2 is SMNVEV (reference sequence). This CDR3 region has 16 residues. CDR3 residues: CASSLSYRVNTGELFF. DNA for the CDR3: TGTGCCAGCAGTTTATCATACAGGGTGAACACCGGGGAGCTGTTTTTT.

This clonotype has at least ten counts. The chain's CDR3 is CASSSPQGGGETQYF. The CDR3 DNA sequence: TGTGCCAGCAGTTCCCCACAGGGAGGAGGAGAGACCCAGTACTTC. This chain joins TRBV27 and TRBJ2-5; D assignment may be TRBD1 or TRBD2 (6 bases each). This CDR3 spans 15 amino acids. Germline assignment: CDR1 MNHEY and CDR2 SMNVEV (reference sequence). Trimming cost V 4 bases and J 4 bases, with 16 bases left between them.

This clonotype occurred many times. The chain is built from TRBV28 and TRBJ2-7; D gene unclear. Trimming took 5 bases from V and 3 from J, leaving 5 bases between them. This CDR3 comprises 11 residues. Looked up from germline, CDR1 is MDHEN and CDR2 is SYDVKM. The CDR3 bases are TGTGCCAGCAGTAAGTACTACGAGCAGTACTTC. It is translated as CASSKYYEQYF.

Of note for this clonotype: This may come from a read error, since a much larger clone is one base off. The chain employs TRBV28 and TRBJ2-1; 11 nucleotides match TRBD2. Germline loops: CDR1 MDHEN, CDR2 SYDVKM. The CDR3 runs to 14 residues. J was trimmed by 8 bases and V by 6 bases; bases with no gene match: 6. The CDR3 nucleotides read TGTGCCAGCAGCACGACTAGCGGGAAATATGAGCAGTTCTTC. Translating gives CASSTTSGKYEQFF.

The chain is built from TRBV5-1 and TRBJ2-3, with 7 bases lining up with TRBD1. With V trimmed by 4 bases and J by 6 bases, 11 bases remained unmatched. There are 15 residues in the CDR3. Germline V gene lookup returns CDR1 SGHRS and CDR2 YFSETQ. In DNA form, the CDR3 reads TGCGCCAGCAGCCGCCGGGACAGCAACGCCGATACGCAGTATTTT. Translating gives CASSRRDSNADTQYF.

This clonotype was seen ten or more times. The rearrangement links TRBV7-2 to TRBJ1-1; D gene unclear. In germline, CDR1 is SGHTA, CDR2 FQGNSA. V shed 1 base and J shed 4 bases, with 7 bases lying between them. CDR3 length: 13 amino acids. In DNA, the CDR3 is TGTGCCAGCAGCTTAGAGCGGGGCACTGAAGCTTTCTTT. Translated, it gives CASSLERGTEAFF.

This clonotype was seen repeatedly, ten times or more. This chain connects TRBV20-1 to TRBJ1-5; TRBD1 might be the D (6 bases). Germline V gene sequence: CDR1 DFQATT, CDR2 SNEGSKA (reference sequence). Trimming took off 1 base at V and 5 bases at J, with 15 bases between the two ends. There are 15 residues in the CDR3. The CDR3 DNA sequence: TGCAGTGCTAGAGCCCAGGGGACTGTCTATCAGCCCCAGCATTTT. This codes for CSARAQGTVYQPQHF.

V and J are TRBV30 and TRBJ1-2, with 10 bases aligning to TRBD1. With 0 bases clipped from V and 6 bases from J, the junction kept 4 bases outside the gene matches. Germline-derived CDR1 and CDR2 are GTSNPN and SVGIG (reference sequence). The CDR3 extends over 14 amino acids. CDR3 loop: CAWSVGQGSNGYTF. CDR3 DNA: TGTGCCTGGAGTGTGGGACAGGGGTCGAATGGCTACACCTTC.

This clonotype was detected ten times or more. J is TRBJ1-5 and V is TRBV9; tentative D call: TRBD1 (6 bases). CDR1 and CDR2 (germline): SGDLS, YYNGEE. V was shortened by 5 bases and J by 8 bases, with 20 bases between the two germline ends. CDR3 length: 15 amino acids. CDR3 in DNA: TGTGCCAGCAGTATGGGAGGGGGAGTAGTGGAGCCCCAGCATTTT. Translated: CASSMGGGVVEPQHF.

This clonotype was counted ten times or more. V and J are TRBV12-3 or TRBV12-4 and TRBJ1-2; no firm D call. The CDR3 runs 12 residues. V shed 5 bases and J shed 0 bases, with 4 bases lying between them. The CDR3 loop is CASSPANYGYTF. CDR3 nucleotides: TGTGCCAGCAGTCCCGCTAACTATGGCTACACCTTC.

This clonotype was seen ten or more times. The gene calls are TRBV25-1 and TRBJ2-7; maybe TRBD2 (6 bases). V was pared by 2 bases and J by 6 bases, with 17 bases between. The CDR3 is made up of 15 amino acids. Germline CDR1 and CDR2: MGHDK and SYGVNS. Written as DNA, the CDR3 is TGTGCCAGCAGTGAAACCGGGACTTCTAATTCCGAGCAGTACTTC. Translation gives CASSETGTSNSEQYF.

This clonotype was seen at least ten times. This chain joins TRBV12-3 or TRBV12-4 and TRBJ2-7; D is unclear. Trimming cost V 7 bases and J 3 bases, with 19 bases left between them. The CDR3 totals 15 residues. CDR3 sequence: CASTPGFSRHYEQYF. In DNA, the CDR3 is TGTGCCAGCACCCCGGGCTTTAGCCGTCACTACGAGCAGTACTTC.

This clonotype appeared a few times. The chain joins TRBV25-1 to TRBJ2-5; D unclear. Germline CDR1 reads MGHDK; CDR2 reads SYGVNS. CDR3 length equals 15 residues. With 2 bases removed from V and 2 bases from J, the gap between germline ends came to 12 bases. CDR3 amino acids: CASSELSRIQETQYF. CDR3 in DNA: TGTGCCAGCAGTGAACTATCCCGGATACAAGAGACCCAGTACTTC. Full variable domain (outside the CDR3, taken from reference TRBV25-1 and TRBJ2-5): EADIYQTPRYLVIGTGKKITLECSQTMGHDKMYWYQQDPGMELHLIHYSYGVNSTEKGDLSSESTVSRIRTEHFPLTLESARPSHTSQYLCASSELSRIQETQYFGPGTRLLVL.